These 10 T cell receptor beta chains originate from one sample sequenced in a study of blood T cells in healthy people across ages. A second roughly 6 to 11 cycle PCR used barcoded and J-beta primers. TCRdb re-analysed the 5' RACE reads in MiXCR, keeping a single row per CDR3 protein. The sample has around 1,900,000 distinct CDR3 sequences; 30% to 40% are singletons. Sequenced input: blood. The receptors shown here come from a human donor in good health.

V and J are TRBV7-2 and TRBJ2-2; the D gene could be TRBD1 or TRBD2 (5 bases each). Trimming left V 2 bases short and J 1 base short, with 11 bases between. CDR3 length: 16 residues. Per the germline V gene, CDR1 is SGHTA and CDR2 is FQGNSA. CDR3: CASSLQGRGNTGELFF. In DNA, the CDR3 is TGTGCCAGCAGCTTACAGGGACGGGGGAACACCGGGGAGCTGTTTTTT.

This clonotype was counted between two and nine times. The genes are TRBV12-3 or TRBV12-4 and TRBJ1-2; TRBD1 is a possible D gene (5 bases). The CDR3 covers 12 residues. The ends were cut back, 6 bases at V and 7 bases at J, with 12 bases in the middle. CDR3 sequence reads: CASRPPGVGYTF. In DNA, the CDR3 is TGTGCCAGCAGACCCCCGGGGGTTGGCTACACCTTC.

This clonotype came up a few times. The genes are TRBV5-1 and TRBJ2-1; TRBD1 aligns across 8 bases. The ends lost 4 bases at V and 6 bases at J; junction bases unmatched: 9. Germline V CDR1 and CDR2: SGHRS, YFSETQ. CDR3 length: 15 residues. In DNA form, the CDR3 reads TGCGCCAGCAGCCCTGGACAGGGTACGTTCAATGAGCAGTTCTTC. Translated: CASSPGQGTFNEQFF.

The gene calls are TRBV7-8 and TRBJ2-3; D is possibly TRBD2 (6 bases). V was cut by 1 base and J by 11 bases, with 16 bases left in between. The germline gives CDR1 SGHVS, CDR2 FQNEAQ. This CDR3 comprises 14 residues. The CDR3 bases are TGTGCCAGCAGCTTAGTTGTGGGACTTACAGAGCAGTATTTT. Encoded protein: CASSLVVGLTEQYF.

The CDR3, as DNA: TGTGCCAGCAAAAGGATGATAGCGGGCGCGACCTACGAGCAGTACTTC. This sequence encodes CASKRMIAGATYEQYF. The chain is built from TRBV6-5 and TRBJ2-7; 7 positions match TRBD2. V shed 7 bases and J 2 bases; nucleotides not matched to a gene: 14. This CDR3 contains 16 residues. From germline, CDR1 is MNHEY and CDR2 SVGAGI.

In regard to this clonotype: At one of its ends the junction is not consistent with the germline gene, which may arise from a read error. The genes are TRBV5-1 and TRBJ2-5; possible D gene TRBD2, 6 bases. This CDR3 comprises 15 residues. Germline V gives CDR1 SGHRS, CDR2 YFSETQ. CDR3 DNA: TGCACCAGCAGCTTGGGGGGACCAACTAGTGGAACCCAGTACTTC. Translation gives CTSSLGGPTSGTQYF.

The rearrangement uses TRBV29-1 and TRBJ1-5, with D unclear. V lost 4 bases and J 3 bases, leaving 10 bases between the germline ends. Looked up from germline, CDR1 is SQVTM and CDR2 is ANQGSEA. The CDR3 is made up of 13 amino acids. DNA of the CDR3: TGCAGCGTTGCCAAGGGTATCAATCAGCCCCAGCATTTT. Protein: CSVAKGINQPQHF.

This clonotype appeared a few times. This sequence joins TRBV9 and TRBJ2-5; TRBD2 agrees at 16 bases. The CDR3 sequence is 16 residues long. The V segment lost 2 bases and the J segment 5 bases; nucleotides outside the gene matches: 3. The germline CDR1 and CDR2 sequences are SGDLS and YYNGEE. In nucleotides, the CDR3 is TGTGCCAGCAGCGTCGGGACTAGCGGGGGGGTGGAGACCCAGTACTTC. Translating gives CASSVGTSGGVETQYF.

This chain uses TRBV7-2 with TRBJ2-7; the D gene could be TRBD1 or TRBD2 (5 bases each). Germline loops: CDR1 SGHTA, CDR2 FQGNSA. CDR3 length equals 13 residues. V was trimmed by 1 base and J by 8 bases, leaving 12 bases between them. CDR3 DNA sequence: TGTGCCAGCAGCTTAGGGGGCCGGGGCAAGCAGTACTTC. It encodes CASSLGGRGKQYF.

This clonotype was seen a handful of times. The chain uses TRBV7-9 and TRBJ2-7; D unclear. Trimming cost V 4 bases and J 4 bases, with 14 bases left between them. Germline V CDR1 and CDR2: SEHNR, FQNEAQ (reference sequence). The CDR3 covers 14 residues. CDR3 region: CASSSKNYQYEQYF. The CDR3 DNA follows: TGTGCCAGCAGCTCCAAAAATTACCAATACGAGCAGTACTTC.